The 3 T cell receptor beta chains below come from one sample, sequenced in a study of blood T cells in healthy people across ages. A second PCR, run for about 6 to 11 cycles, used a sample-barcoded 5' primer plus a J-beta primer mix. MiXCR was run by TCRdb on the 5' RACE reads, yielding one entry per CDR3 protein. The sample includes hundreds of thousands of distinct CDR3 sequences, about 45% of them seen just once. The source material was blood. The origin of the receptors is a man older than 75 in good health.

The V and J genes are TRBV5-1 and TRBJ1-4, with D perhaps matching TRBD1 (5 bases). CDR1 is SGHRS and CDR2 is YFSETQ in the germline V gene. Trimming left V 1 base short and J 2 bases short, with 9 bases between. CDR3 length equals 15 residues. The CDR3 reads CASSLRGSTNEKLFF. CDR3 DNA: TGCGCCAGCAGCTTGAGGGGAAGCACTAATGAAAAACTGTTTTTT.

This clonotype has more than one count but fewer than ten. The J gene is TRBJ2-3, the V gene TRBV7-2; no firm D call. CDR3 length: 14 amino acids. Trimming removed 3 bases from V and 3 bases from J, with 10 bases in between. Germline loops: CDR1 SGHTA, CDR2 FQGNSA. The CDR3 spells CASSFGRVTDTQYF. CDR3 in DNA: TGTGCCAGCAGCTTTGGACGAGTTACAGATACGCAGTATTTT.

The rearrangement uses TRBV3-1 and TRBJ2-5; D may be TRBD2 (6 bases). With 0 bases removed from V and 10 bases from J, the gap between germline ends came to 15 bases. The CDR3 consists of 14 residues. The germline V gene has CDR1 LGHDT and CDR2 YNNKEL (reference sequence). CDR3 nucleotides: TGTGCCAGCAGCCAAGATGGATTCCGGAGGGACCAGTACTTC. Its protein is CASSQDGFRRDQYF.